This note documents a single T cell receptor (beta chain) sequence. Some clones are missing from TCRdb's copy, which holds only in-frame ones; the method was immunoSEQ multiplex PCR. This sample has hundreds of thousands of clones, with roughly 90% found just once. As for treatment: around 19 received Ad26.COV2.S at low or high dose, single or two shots; about 5 received placebo; per-sample allocation not given. Vaccine and placebo recipients were sampled on day 63 after the first injection. An Ad26 vector was used to express Wuhan-strain SARS-CoV-2 spike as the vaccine. These data come from a study of Ad26.COV2.S vaccination and SARS-CoV-2 variants. The TCR sequence derives from a person aged 18-60 years who received the Ad26.COV2.S COVID-19 vaccine or a placebo. Sequenced here: peripheral blood, sampled in a trial of Ad26.COV2.S vaccine versus placebo.

The CDR3 reads CASSITGGLRETQYF. The CDR3 DNA reads as TGTGCCAGTAGTATCACAGGGGGCCTGCGAGAGACCCAGTACTTC. V usage is TRBV19 and J usage is TRBJ2-5; 9 bases match TRBD1. Germline CDR1 is LNHDA and CDR2 is SQIVND (reference sequence). V shed 3 bases and J 4 bases; nucleotides not matched to a gene: 6. The CDR3 has 15 amino acids.